This T cell receptor beta chain comes out of a study of PD-1 blockade in classical Hodgkin lymphoma. Exposure to brentuximab vedotin varied, and each patient had relapsed following autologous stem cell transplantation. The assay was immunoSEQ multiplex PCR, and TCRdb's table has in-frame clones only and misses some. The repertoire holds about 97,000 clones, with roughly 88% as singletons. Germline-derived CDR1 and CDR2 are SGHTA and FQGNSA. Trimming took 0 bases from V and 2 from J; bases not matched to a gene: 3. The CDR3 extends over 15 amino acids. This clone was detected once. Source: peripheral blood mononuclear cells (PBMCs), taken at baseline. The J gene is TRBJ1-1, the V gene TRBV7-2; 7 bases are a match to TRBD1. This sequence originates from a human donor with classical Hodgkin lymphoma. The CDR3: CASSLAGTANTEAFF. In DNA, the CDR3 is TGTGCCAGCAGCTTAGCGGGGACAGCTAACACTGAAGCTTTCTTT. The variable domain in full, with the rest retrieved from reference TRBV7-2 and TRBJ1-1, is GAGVSQSPSNKVTEKGKDVELRCDPISGHTALYWYRQSLGQGLEFLIYFQGNSAPDKSGLPSDRFSAERTGGSVSTLTIQRTQQEDSAVYLCASSLAGTANTEAFFGQGTRLTVV.